The 17 T cell receptor beta chains given below trace back to one sample, sequenced in a study of OX40 agonist ivuxolimab in advanced cancers. Produced via immunoSEQ multiplex PCR; TCRdb's table is partial and in-frame only. The sample has around 62,000 clones, approximately 91% seen once. The sequenced sample was CD4+ or CD8+ T cells sorted from blood, obtained in a trial of the OX40 agonist ivuxolimab. These receptors were collected from an adult with an advanced solid tumor such as melanoma, head and neck, liver or kidney cancer.

This clone has just a few counts. The genes are TRBV5-1 and TRBJ2-7, with D hard to call. Trimming cost V 1 base and J 0 bases, with 8 bases left between them. The germline gives CDR1 SGHRS, CDR2 YFSETQ. The CDR3 spans 14 residues. For the CDR3, the DNA is TGCGCCAGCAGCTTGCAACAAATCTCCTACGAGCAGTACTTC. Translation: CASSLQQISYEQYF.

CDR3 protein: CASSEVGLAGGFSTDTQYF. The CDR3, as DNA: TGTGCCAGCAGTGAAGTCGGACTAGCGGGAGGTTTTAGCACAGATACGCAGTATTTT. The chain employs TRBV6-1 and TRBJ2-3; 14 positions match TRBD2. The junction had 6 bases not matched to a gene; V was cut back by 1 base and J by 0 bases. CDR1 is MNHNS, CDR2 SASEGT, per germline. CDR3 length: 19 residues.

The genes are TRBV29-1 and TRBJ2-5; unclear D gene. From germline, CDR1 is SQVTM and CDR2 ANQGSEA. This CDR3 is 12 amino acids long. V was cut by 4 bases and J by 1 base, with 7 bases left in between. CDR3 nucleotide sequence: TGCAGCGTTGCCTGGGCCCAAGAGACCCAGTACTTC. Translated: CSVAWAQETQYF.

The CDR3 reads CASSFLGDTDTQYF. The CDR3 bases are TGTGCCAGCAGCTTCCTCGGAGACACAGATACGCAGTATTTT. The V and J genes are TRBV7-2 and TRBJ2-3; D gene ambiguous. Trimming took off 3 bases at V and 2 bases at J, with 9 bases between the two ends. This CDR3 has 14 amino acids. Germline-derived CDR1 and CDR2 are SGHTA and FQGNSA.

The genes are TRBV6-1 and TRBJ1-2, with D maybe TRBD1 (6 bases). With 4 bases removed from V and 3 bases from J, the gap between germline ends came to 18 bases. CDR1 and CDR2 from the germline V gene are MNHNS and SASEGT. The CDR3 runs to 16 residues. DNA of the CDR3: TGTGCCAGCAGTGTTAATCGACAGGTCGCTGACTATGGCTACACCTTC. Translating it yields CASSVNRQVADYGYTF.

This clone has only one observation. Written as DNA, the CDR3 is TGTGCCAGCAGGAACAGGGGAACTTCCTACGAGCAGTACTTC. Its translation is CASRNRGTSYEQYF. The chain carries TRBV2 and TRBJ2-7, with TRBD1 matching 7 bases. Per germline, CDR1 SNHLY and CDR2 FYNNEI. V dropped 6 bases and J dropped 1; count of bases not matched to a gene: 6. The CDR3 is made up of 14 amino acids.

This chain joins TRBV19 and TRBJ1-5; TRBD1 agrees at 8 bases. Losses at the gene ends were 3 bases for V and 4 bases for J; bases not matched to a gene: 8. This CDR3 comprises 16 residues. Germline lookup yields CDR1 LNHDA and CDR2 SQIVND (reference sequence). The DNA for the CDR3 is TGTGCCAGTAGTATTGGAGGACAGGGTCTAAATCAGCCCCAGCATTTT. Its translation: CASSIGGQGLNQPQHF.

V gene TRBV6-1 combines with J gene TRBJ1-2, with D uncertain. Germline loops: CDR1 MNHNS, CDR2 SASEGT. The germline V and J ends were trimmed by 3 bases and 2 bases, with 4 bases remaining between them. CDR3 length equals 12 residues. The CDR3 reads CASSENNYGYTF. The CDR3 DNA is TGTGCCAGCAGTGAGAACAACTATGGCTACACCTTC.

This clone was counted once. The rearrangement joins TRBV29-1 to TRBJ2-1, with a weak D call TRBD2 (6 bases). CDR3 size: 13 residues. Between the trimmed V and J ends, which lost 7 bases and 0 bases, there was a span of 10 bases. Looked up from germline, CDR1 is SQVTM and CDR2 is ANQGSEA. DNA for the CDR3: TGCAGCGGCCGGGAGTCCTCCTACAATGAGCAGTTCTTC. Translating gives CSGRESSYNEQFF.

The chain combines TRBV11-2 with TRBJ1-5; 7 positions agree with TRBD1. In germline, CDR1 is SGHAT, CDR2 FQNNGV. V lost 3 bases to trimming and J lost 7 bases; unmatched junction nucleotides: 3. CDR3 length: 13 amino acids. The CDR3 DNA reads TGTGCCAGCAGCTTTAACAGGGGCCAGCCCCAGCATTTT. Residues: CASSFNRGQPQHF.

This clone was detected only a few times. The chain is built from TRBV6-5 and TRBJ1-1; unclear D gene. V lost 2 bases and J lost 2, with 9 bases in between. This CDR3 is 14 amino acids long. Germline V CDR1 and CDR2: MNHEY, SVGAGI. CDR3 bases: TGTGCCAGCAGTTACGTCGCTACAAACACTGAAGCTTTCTTT. This codes for CASSYVATNTEAFF.

The chain uses TRBV6-1 and TRBJ1-2; the D gene is possibly TRBD1 (5 bases). This CDR3 region has 11 residues. Deletions cut 5 bases from V and 14 bases from J, with 15 bases between. Looked up from germline, CDR1 is MNHNS and CDR2 is SASEGT. In DNA, the CDR3 is TGTGCCAGCAGTAGGGACCGCCCTTGTACCTTC. Translated, it gives CASSRDRPCTF.

The chain couples TRBV7-6 to TRBJ2-2; no reliable D call. This CDR3 contains 14 residues. The V gene's germline CDR1 is SGHVS and CDR2 FNYEAQ. Trimming cost V 0 bases and J 2 bases, with 4 bases left between them. The CDR3 here is CASSLAGNTGELFF. In DNA, the CDR3 is TGTGCCAGCAGCTTAGCGGGAAACACCGGGGAGCTGTTTTTT.

The genes are TRBV29-1 and TRBJ2-5; no reliable D call. The end of the DNA aligns better with TRBJ2-7, so the J call may be wrong. Germline V gene data show CDR1 as SQVTM and CDR2 as ANQGSEA. The CDR3 is 13 residues long. The CDR3 here is CSVVGSDPYEQYF. CDR3 DNA: TGCAGCGTTGTTGGGTCAGACCCCTACGAGCAGTACTTC.

The chain recombines TRBV10-3 with TRBJ1-1; D perhaps matches TRBD1 (5 bases). The CDR3 is 15 amino acids. The germline CDR1 and CDR2 sequences are ENHRY and SYGVKD. Trimming pared 2 bases from V and 5 bases from J, leaving 15 bases between. The CDR3: CAISEGAPGMTEAFF. CDR3 nucleotide sequence: TGTGCCATCAGTGAGGGTGCACCAGGGATGACTGAAGCTTTCTTT.

The V and J genes are TRBV10-3 and TRBJ2-1, with 9 bases lining up with TRBD2. V dropped 0 bases and J dropped 7; count of bases not matched to a gene: 7. Germline CDR1 reads ENHRY; CDR2 reads SYGVKD. CDR3 size: 16 residues. CDR3 loop: CAISESTSGVGNEQFF. CDR3 nucleotide sequence: TGTGCCATCAGTGAGTCGACTAGCGGAGTGGGGAATGAGCAGTTCTTC.

The V call is TRBV6-1, the J call TRBJ2-5, with D perhaps TRBD2 (5 bases). The CDR3 is made up of 14 amino acids. Trimming cost V 1 base and J 4 bases, with 10 bases left between them. From germline, CDR1 is MNHNS and CDR2 SASEGT. CDR3 bases: TGTGCCAGCAGTGAAGGTTTTGGACTAGAGACCCAGTACTTC. Protein product: CASSEGFGLETQYF.